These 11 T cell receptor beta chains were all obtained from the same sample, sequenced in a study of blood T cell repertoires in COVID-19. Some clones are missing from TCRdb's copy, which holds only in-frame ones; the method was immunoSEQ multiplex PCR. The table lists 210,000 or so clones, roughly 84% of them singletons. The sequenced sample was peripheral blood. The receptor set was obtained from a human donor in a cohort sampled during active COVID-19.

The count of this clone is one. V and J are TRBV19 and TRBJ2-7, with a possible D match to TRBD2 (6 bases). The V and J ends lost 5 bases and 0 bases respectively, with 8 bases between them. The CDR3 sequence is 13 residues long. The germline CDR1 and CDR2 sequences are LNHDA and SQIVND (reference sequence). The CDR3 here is CASSPGDSYEQYF. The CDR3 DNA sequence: TGTGCCAGTAGTCCGGGGGACTCCTACGAGCAGTACTTC.

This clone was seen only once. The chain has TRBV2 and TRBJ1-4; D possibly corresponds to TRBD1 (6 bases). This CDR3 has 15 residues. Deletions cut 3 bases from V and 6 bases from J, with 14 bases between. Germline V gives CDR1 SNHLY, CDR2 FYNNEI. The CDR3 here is CASSDNGGVYEKLFF. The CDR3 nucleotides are TGTGCCAGCAGTGATAATGGGGGCGTCTATGAAAAACTGTTTTTT.

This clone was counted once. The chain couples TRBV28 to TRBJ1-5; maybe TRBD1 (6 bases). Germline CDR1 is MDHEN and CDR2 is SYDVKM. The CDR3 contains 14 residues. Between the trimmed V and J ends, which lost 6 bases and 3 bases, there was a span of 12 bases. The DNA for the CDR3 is TGTGCCAGCAGCTCAACAGGGTACAATCAGCCCCAGCATTTT. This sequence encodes CASSSTGYNQPQHF.

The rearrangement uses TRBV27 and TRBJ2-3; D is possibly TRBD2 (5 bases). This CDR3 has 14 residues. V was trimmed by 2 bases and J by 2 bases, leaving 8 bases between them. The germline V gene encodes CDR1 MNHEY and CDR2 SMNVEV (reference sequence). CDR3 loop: CASSLRTFTDTQYF. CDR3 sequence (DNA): TGTGCCAGCAGTTTACGGACTTTCACAGATACGCAGTATTTT.

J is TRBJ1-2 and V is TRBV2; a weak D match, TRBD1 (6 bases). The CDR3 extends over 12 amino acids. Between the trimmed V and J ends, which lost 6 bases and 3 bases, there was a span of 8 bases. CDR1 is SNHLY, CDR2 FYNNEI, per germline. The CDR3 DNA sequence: TGTGCCAGCAGGGGGGCAGACTATGGCTACACCTTC. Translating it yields CASRGADYGYTF. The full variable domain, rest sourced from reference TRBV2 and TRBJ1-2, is EPEVTQTPSHQVTQMGQEVILRCVPISNHLYFYWYRQILGQKVEFLVSFYNNEISEKSEIFDDQFSVERPDGSNFTLKIRSTKLEDSAMYFCASRGADYGYTFGSGTRLTVV.

The CDR3 protein is CASRRTTNTGELFF. The CDR3 nucleotides read TGCGCCAGCAGGAGGACAACGAACACCGGGGAGCTGTTTTTT. J is TRBJ2-2 and V is TRBV5-1, with a possible D match to TRBD1 (5 bases). CDR3 length: 14 amino acids. The germline CDR1 and CDR2 sequences are SGHRS and YFSETQ. Trimming cost V 5 bases and J 0 bases, with 8 bases left between them.

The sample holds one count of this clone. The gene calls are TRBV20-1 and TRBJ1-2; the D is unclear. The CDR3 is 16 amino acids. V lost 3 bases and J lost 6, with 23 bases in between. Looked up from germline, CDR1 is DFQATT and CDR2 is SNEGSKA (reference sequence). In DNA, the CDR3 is TGCAGTGCTAGTAAGGGAGCGGTCGGCGCCTCCGATGGCTACACCTTC. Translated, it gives CSASKGAVGASDGYTF.

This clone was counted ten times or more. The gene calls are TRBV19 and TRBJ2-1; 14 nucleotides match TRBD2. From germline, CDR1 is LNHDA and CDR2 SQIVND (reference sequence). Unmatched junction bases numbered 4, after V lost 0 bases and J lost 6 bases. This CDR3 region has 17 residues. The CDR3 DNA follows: TGTGCCAGTAGTATAGATTCCGGGACTAGCGGGAGCAATGAGCAGTTCTTC. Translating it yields CASSIDSGTSGSNEQFF.

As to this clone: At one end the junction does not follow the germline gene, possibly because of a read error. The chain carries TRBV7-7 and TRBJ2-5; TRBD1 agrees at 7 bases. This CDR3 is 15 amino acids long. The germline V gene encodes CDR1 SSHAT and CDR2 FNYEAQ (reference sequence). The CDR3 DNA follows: TGTGCTAGCAGCCCCAACCGACAGGGCTGGGAGACCCAGTACTTC. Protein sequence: CASSPNRQGWETQYF.

CDR3 in amino acids: CASSLIRDKRDTQYF. In DNA form, the CDR3 reads TGTGCCAGCAGCTTAATTCGGGACAAAAGAGATACGCAGTATTTT. The J gene is TRBJ2-3, the V gene TRBV7-3; the D gene is possibly TRBD1 (6 bases). Germline values: CDR1 SGHTA, CDR2 FQGTGA. There are 15 residues in the CDR3. V gave up 1 base and J gave up 5 bases, with 13 bases separating them. Full variable domain (missing parts from reference TRBV7-3 and TRBJ2-3): GAGVSQTPSNKVTEKGKYVELRCDPISGHTALYWYRQSLGQGPEFLIYFQGTGAADDSGLPNDRFFAVRPEGSVSTLKIQRTERGDSAVYLCASSLIRDKRDTQYFGPGTRLTVL.

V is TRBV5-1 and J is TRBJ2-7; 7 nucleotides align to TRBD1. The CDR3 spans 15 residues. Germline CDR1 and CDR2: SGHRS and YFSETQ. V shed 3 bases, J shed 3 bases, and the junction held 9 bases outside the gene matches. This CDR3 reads CASSWTSGTVYEQYF. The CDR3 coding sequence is TGCGCCAGCAGCTGGACCTCCGGGACAGTCTACGAGCAGTACTTC.